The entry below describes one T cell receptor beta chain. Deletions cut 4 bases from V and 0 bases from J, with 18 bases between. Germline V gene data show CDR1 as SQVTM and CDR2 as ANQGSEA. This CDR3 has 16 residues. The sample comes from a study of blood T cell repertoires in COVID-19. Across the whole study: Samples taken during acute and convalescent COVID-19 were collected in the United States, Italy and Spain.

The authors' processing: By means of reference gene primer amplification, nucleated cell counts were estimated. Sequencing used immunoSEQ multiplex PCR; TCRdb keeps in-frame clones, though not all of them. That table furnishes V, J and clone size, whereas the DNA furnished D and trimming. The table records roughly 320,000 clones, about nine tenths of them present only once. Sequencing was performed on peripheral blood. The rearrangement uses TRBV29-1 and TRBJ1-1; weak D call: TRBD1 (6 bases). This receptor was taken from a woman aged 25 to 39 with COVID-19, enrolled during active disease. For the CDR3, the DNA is TGCAGCGTTGGCTCCCCCGGACGGACAGTGAACACTGAAGCTTTCTTT. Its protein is CSVGSPGRTVNTEAFF.